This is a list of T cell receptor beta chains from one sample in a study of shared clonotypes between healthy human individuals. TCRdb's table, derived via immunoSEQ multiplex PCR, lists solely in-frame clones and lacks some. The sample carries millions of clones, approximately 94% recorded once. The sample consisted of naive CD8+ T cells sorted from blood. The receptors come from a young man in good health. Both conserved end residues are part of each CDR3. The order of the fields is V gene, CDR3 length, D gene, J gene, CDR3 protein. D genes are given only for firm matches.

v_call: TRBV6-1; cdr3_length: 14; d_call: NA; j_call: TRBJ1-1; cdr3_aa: CASSWDTWGTEAFF
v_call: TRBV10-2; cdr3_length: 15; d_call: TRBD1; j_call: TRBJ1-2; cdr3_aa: CASTWTGETHYGYTF
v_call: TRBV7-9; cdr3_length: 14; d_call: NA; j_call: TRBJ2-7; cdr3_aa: CASSLVTSSYEQYF
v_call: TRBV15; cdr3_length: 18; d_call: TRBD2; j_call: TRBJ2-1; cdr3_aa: CATSSTASKRGPYNEQFF
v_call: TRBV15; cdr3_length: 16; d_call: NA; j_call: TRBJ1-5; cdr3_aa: CATSPWDLLGNQPQHF
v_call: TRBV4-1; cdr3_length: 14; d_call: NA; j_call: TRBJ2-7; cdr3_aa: CASSQSRGLYEQYF
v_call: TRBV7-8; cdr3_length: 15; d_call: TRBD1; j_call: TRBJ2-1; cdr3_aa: CASSSGQITYNEQFF
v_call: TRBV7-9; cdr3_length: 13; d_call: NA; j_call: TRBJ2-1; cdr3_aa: CASSLGTANEQFF
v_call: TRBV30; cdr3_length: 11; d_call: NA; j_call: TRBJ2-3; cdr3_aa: CAWSSGDTQYF
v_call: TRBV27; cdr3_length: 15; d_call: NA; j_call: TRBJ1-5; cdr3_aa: CASSPLREGNQPQHF
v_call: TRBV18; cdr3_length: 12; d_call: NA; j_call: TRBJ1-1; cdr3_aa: CASSPGDTEAFF
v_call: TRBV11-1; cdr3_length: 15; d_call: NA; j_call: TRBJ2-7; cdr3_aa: CASSPPRSAWYEQYF
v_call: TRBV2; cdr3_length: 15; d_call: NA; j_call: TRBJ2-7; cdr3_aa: CASSEGSAETYEQYF
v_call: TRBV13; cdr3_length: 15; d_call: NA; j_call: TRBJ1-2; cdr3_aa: CASSLGQSSIDGYTF
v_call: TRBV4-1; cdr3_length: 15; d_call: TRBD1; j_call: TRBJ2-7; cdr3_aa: CASSQVGQGADEQYF
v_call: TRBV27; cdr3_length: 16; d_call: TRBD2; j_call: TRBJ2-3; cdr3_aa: CASSFSGGGSTDTQYF
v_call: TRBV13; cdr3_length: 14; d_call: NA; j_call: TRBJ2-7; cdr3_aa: CASSLGLMPYEQYF
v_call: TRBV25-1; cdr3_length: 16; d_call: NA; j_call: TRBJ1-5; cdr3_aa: CASSGGGPYSNQPQHF
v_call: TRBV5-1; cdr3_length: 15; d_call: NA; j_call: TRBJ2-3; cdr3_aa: CASPWDPQETDTQYF
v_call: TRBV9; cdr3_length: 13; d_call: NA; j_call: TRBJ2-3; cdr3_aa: CASSGGRTDTQYF
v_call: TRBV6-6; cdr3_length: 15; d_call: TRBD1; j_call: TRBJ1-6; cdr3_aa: CASSRGQGADSPLHF
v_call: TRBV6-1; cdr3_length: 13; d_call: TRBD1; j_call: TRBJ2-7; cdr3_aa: CASSDRGTYEQYF
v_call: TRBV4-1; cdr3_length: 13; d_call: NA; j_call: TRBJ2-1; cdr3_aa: CASSQGESTEQFF
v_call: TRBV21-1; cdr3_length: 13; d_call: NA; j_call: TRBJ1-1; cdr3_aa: CALQPGGNTEAFF
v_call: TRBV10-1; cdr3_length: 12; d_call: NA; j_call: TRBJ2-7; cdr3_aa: CASSGVYYEQYF
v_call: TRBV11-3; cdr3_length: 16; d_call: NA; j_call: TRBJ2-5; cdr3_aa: CASSLDFHPGQETQYF
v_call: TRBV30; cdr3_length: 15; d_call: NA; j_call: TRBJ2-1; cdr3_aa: CAWSWVGSSYNEQFF
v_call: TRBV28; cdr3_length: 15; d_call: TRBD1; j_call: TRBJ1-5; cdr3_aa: CASSPKGQGDQPQHF
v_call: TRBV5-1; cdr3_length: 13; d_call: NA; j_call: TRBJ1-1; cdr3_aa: CASREDAYTEAFF
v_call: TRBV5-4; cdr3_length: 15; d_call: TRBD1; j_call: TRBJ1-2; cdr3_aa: CASRGQGARDYGYTF
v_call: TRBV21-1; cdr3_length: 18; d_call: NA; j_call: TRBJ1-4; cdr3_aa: CASSKDRDRGRMNEKLFF
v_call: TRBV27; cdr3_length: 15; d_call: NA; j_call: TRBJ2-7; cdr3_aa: CASSLSVGVFYEQYF
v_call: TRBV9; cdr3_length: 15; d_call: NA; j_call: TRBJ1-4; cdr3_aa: CASSVGRSVNEKLFF
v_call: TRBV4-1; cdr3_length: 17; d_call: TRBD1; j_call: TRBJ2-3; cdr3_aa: CASSQVQRTGSSDTQYF
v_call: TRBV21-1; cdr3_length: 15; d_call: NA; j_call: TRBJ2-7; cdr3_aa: CASSTRDRDSYEQYF
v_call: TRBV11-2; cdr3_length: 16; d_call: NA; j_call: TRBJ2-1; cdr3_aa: CASSLERFVLVNEQFF
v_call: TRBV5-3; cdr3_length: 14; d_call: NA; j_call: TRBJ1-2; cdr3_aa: CARSRSRDPYGYTF
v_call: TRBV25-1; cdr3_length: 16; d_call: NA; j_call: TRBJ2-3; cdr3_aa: CASSDPGWVTGDTQYF
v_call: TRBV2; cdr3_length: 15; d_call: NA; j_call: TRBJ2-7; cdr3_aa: CASRFPGSLDGEQYF
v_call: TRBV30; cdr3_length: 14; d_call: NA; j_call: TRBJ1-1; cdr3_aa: CAWSVVRGGTEAFF
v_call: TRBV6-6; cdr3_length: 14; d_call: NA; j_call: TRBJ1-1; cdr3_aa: CASSSRDTRTEAFF
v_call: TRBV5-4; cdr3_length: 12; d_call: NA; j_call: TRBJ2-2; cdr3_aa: CASSLEPGELFF
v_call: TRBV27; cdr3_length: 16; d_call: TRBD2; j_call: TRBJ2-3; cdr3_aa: CASSLMRGGLSDTQYF
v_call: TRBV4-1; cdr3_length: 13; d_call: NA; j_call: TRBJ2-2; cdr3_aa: CASSLETTGELFF
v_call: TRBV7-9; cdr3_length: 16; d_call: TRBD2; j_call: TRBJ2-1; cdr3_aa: CASSPLVDLADNEQFF
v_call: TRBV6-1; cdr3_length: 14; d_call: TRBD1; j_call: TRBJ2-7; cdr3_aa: CASREDRVPYEQYF
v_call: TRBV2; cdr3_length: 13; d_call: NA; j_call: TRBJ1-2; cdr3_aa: CASSEGVGYGYTF
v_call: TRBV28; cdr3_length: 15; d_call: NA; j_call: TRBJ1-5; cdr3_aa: CASSLAPYSNQPQHF
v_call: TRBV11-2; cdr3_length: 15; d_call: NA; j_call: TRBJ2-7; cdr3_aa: CASSPGLSVSYEQYF
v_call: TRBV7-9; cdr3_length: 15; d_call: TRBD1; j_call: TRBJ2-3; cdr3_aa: CASSLARDRGDTQYF
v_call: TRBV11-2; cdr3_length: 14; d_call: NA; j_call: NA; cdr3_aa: CASSQLGQNYEQYF
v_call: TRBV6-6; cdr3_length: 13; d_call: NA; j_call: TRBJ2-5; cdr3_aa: CASRPAAAETQYF
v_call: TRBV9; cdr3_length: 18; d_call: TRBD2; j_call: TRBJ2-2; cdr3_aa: CASSVAGLAGGPPGELFF
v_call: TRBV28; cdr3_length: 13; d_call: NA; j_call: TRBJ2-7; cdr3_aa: CASSFVGSYEQYF
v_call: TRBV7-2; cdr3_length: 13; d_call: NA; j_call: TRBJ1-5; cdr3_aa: CASSPYSNQPQHF
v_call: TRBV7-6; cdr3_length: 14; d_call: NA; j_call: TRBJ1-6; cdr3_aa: CASRPGTGDSPLHF
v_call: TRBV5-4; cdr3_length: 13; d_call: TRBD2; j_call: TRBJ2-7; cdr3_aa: CASEREGAYEQYF
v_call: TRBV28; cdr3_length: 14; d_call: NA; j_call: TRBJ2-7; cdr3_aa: CASIHGHHSYEQYF
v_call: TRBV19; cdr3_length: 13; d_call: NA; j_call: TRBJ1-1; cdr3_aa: CASIPTGNTEAFF
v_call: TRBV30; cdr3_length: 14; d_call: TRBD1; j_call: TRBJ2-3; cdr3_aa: CAWSTGQGENTQYF